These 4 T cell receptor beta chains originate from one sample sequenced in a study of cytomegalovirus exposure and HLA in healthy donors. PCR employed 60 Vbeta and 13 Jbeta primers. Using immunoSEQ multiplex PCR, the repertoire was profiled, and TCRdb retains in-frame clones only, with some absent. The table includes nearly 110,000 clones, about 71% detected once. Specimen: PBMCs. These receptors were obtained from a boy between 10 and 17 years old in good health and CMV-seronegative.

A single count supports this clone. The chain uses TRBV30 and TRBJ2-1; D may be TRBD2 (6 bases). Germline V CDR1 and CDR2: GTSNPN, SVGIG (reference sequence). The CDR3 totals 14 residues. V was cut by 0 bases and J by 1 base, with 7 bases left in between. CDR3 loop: CAWSVGRSYNEQFF. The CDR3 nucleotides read TGTGCCTGGAGTGTGGGGAGGTCCTACAATGAGCAGTTCTTC.

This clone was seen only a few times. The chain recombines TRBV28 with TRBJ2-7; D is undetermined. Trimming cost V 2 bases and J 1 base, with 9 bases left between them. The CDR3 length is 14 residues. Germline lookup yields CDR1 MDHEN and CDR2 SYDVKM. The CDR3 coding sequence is TGTGCCAGCAGTTTAGATACGGTGTCCTACGAGCAGTACTTC. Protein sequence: CASSLDTVSYEQYF.

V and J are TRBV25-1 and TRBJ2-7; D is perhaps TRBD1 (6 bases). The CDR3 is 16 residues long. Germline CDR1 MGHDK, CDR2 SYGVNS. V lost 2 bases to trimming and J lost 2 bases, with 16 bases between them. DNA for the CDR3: TGTGCCAGCAGTGAACTAAGGACAGCCATGCCCTACGAGCAGTACTTC. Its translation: CASSELRTAMPYEQYF.

Written as DNA, the CDR3 is TGTGCCAGCAGTTGGGCCAGGGACTCTTCTGGGGCCAACGTCCTGACTTTC. As protein: CASSWARDSSGANVLTF. This chain joins TRBV28 and TRBJ2-6, with D perhaps TRBD2 (6 bases). Trimming stripped 4 bases from V and 1 base from J, with 14 bases between. CDR3 length equals 17 residues. Germline assignment: CDR1 MDHEN and CDR2 SYDVKM. Drawing the rest from reference TRBV28 and TRBJ2-6, the complete variable domain is DVKVTQSSRYLVKRTGEKVFLECVQDMDHENMFWYRQDPGLGLRLIYFSYDVKMKEKGDIPEGYSVSREKKERFSLILESASTNQTSMYLCASSWARDSSGANVLTFGAGSRLTVL.